The rows below give T cell receptor beta chains drawn from one sample of a study of regulatory T cells in long-lasting Graves disease. TCRdb ran MiXCR on the multiplex PCR reads and lists one entry per CDR3 protein. The table shows hundreds of thousands of distinct CDR3 sequences, with roughly 21% occurring only once. This sample comprised peripheral blood mononuclear cells (PBMCs), obtained when the disease was refractory, from a patient treated with antithyroid drugs. The receptors were gathered from a female donor with Graves disease. Both conserved end residues are part of each CDR3. The D gene is left open where the match is weak. Where a row states a size, it is once, few, many or the class of an expanded clone; other rows omit it.

TRBJ1-2,15,few,TRBV30,-,CASAGGGQSHYGYTF,TGTGCCTCTGCGGGGGGGGGGCAGAGTCACTATGGCTACACCTTC
TRBJ2-5,13,many,TRBV2,-,CASTRGLQETQYF,TGTGCCAGCACCCGGGGACTGCAAGAGACCCAGTACTTC
TRBJ2-7,13,-,TRBV9,TRBD2,CATPLAGMGEQYF,TGTGCCACTCCACTAGCGGGGATGGGCGAGCAGTACTTC
TRBJ1-1,18,-,TRBV24-1,TRBD1,CATSDLPPGGFMNTEAFF,TGTGCCACCAGTGATTTGCCCCCAGGGGGCTTCATGAACACTGAAGCTTTCTTT
TRBJ1-1,16,many,TRBV20-1,-,CSARAEDSDTNTEAFF,TGCAGTGCTAGAGCGGAAGACAGCGATACGAACACTGAAGCTTTCTTT
TRBJ1-6,15,-,TRBV7-6,-,CASSLDRSNNSPLHF,TGTGCCAGCAGCCTAGACCGATCTAATAATTCACCCCTCCACTTT
TRBJ2-5,17,many,TRBV28,-,CASSLYGGTVYQETQYF,TGTGCCAGCAGTTTATACGGGGGGACAGTCTACCAAGAGACCCAGTACTTC
TRBJ2-6,14,-,TRBV5-6,-,CASSLPPGANVLTF,TGTGCCAGCAGCTTGCCCCCTGGGGCCAACGTCCTGACTTTC
TRBJ1-6,17,few,TRBV27,TRBD1,CASSSSGTATFNSPLHF,TGTGCCAGCAGTAGCTCCGGGACAGCAACCTTTAATTCACCCCTCCACTTT
TRBJ1-2,15,-,TRBV6-2/TRBV6-3,TRBD1,CASSYATGGVYGYTF,TGTGCCAGCAGTTACGCAACAGGGGGCGTCTATGGCTACACCTTC
TRBJ2-7,14,-,TRBV5-1,-,CASSLDPQAYEQYF,TGCGCCAGCAGCTTGGACCCCCAGGCCTACGAGCAGTACTTC
TRBJ2-2,13,many,TRBV28,-,CASSSLRTGELFF,TGTGCCAGCAGTTCCCTCAGGACCGGGGAGCTGTTTTTT
TRBJ1-2,14,many,TRBV27,-,CASSFTARNYGYTF,TGTGCCAGCAGTTTTACAGCTCGAAACTATGGCTACACCTTC
TRBJ1-2,13,-,TRBV29-1,-,CSGTGSTVRGYTF,TGCAGCGGAACAGGGAGCACAGTCCGTGGCTACACCTTC
TRBJ2-7,14,few,TRBV30,TRBD2,CAWSGGLAVYEQYF,TGTGCCTGGAGTGGCGGACTAGCGGTCTACGAGCAGTACTTC
TRBJ2-7,14,many,TRBV12-3/TRBV12-4,-,CASSYGLAAYEQYF,TGTGCCAGCAGTTATGGACTTGCCGCCTACGAGCAGTACTTC
TRBJ1-2,13,few,TRBV12-3/TRBV12-4,-,CASSSMQGGGYTF,TGTGCCAGCAGTTCCATGCAGGGCGGCGGCTACACCTTC
TRBJ1-1,15,many,TRBV5-1,-,CASSSNVGGNTEAFF,TGCGCCAGCAGCTCCAACGTCGGGGGGAACACTGAAGCTTTCTTT
TRBJ2-3,16,few,TRBV11-2,TRBD2,CASRPLAGPSQDTQYF,TGTGCCAGCAGACCACTAGCGGGACCGTCGCAAGATACGCAGTATTTT
TRBJ2-2,15,many,TRBV11-2,TRBD1,CASIIGTAYTGELFF,TGTGCCAGTATAATAGGGACAGCCTACACCGGGGAGCTGTTTTTT
TRBJ1-2,14,-,TRBV7-2,TRBD1,CASSGAGGVYGYTF,TGTGCCAGCAGCGGTGCAGGGGGCGTCTATGGCTACACCTTC
TRBJ2-6,16,-,TRBV6-1,TRBD2,CASRTSGGFGANVLTF,TGTGCCAGCAGGACTAGCGGGGGCTTTGGGGCCAACGTCCTGACTTTC
TRBJ2-2,15,-,TRBV3-1,TRBD1,CASSNRGPDTGELFF,TGTGCCAGCAGCAACAGGGGGCCCGACACCGGGGAGCTGTTTTTT
TRBJ1-5,14,many,TRBV6-1,-,CASSPMGQYQPQHF,TGTGCCAGCAGTCCCATGGGCCAGTATCAGCCCCAGCATTTT
TRBJ1-5,13,many,TRBV18,-,CASSPGGNQPQHF,TGTGCCAGCAGCCCCGGCGGAAATCAGCCCCAGCATTTT
TRBJ2-1,17,-,TRBV14,TRBD2,CASSQEEAGLVTNEQFF,TGTGCCAGCAGCCAAGAAGAAGCAGGACTAGTAACGAATGAGCAGTTCTTC
TRBJ2-5,15,few,TRBV19,TRBD1,CASTWDRGKQETQYF,TGTGCCAGTACTTGGGACAGGGGGAAGCAAGAGACCCAGTACTTC
TRBJ1-3,14,-,TRBV12-3/TRBV12-4,-,CASSFKAAGNTIYF,TGTGCCAGCAGTTTTAAAGCCGCTGGAAACACCATATATTTT
TRBJ1-4,14,-,TRBV13,TRBD1,CASSLGDRNEKLFF,TGTGCCAGCAGCTTAGGGGACAGGAATGAAAAACTGTTTTTT
TRBJ1-2,12,-,TRBV20-1,-,CSATPEDYGYTF,TGCAGTGCAACACCAGAAGACTATGGCTACACCTTC
TRBJ1-2,16,many,TRBV28,-,CASTLGGVRTDYGYTF,TGTGCCAGCACCTTAGGGGGGGTTAGGACGGACTATGGCTACACCTTC
TRBJ1-2,14,many,TRBV5-1,-,CASSFNVEPYGYTF,TGCGCCAGCAGCTTCAATGTAGAGCCTTATGGCTACACCTTC
TRBJ2-5,13,many,TRBV12-3/TRBV12-4,TRBD1,CASSSDRAETQYF,TGTGCCAGCAGTTCAGACAGGGCAGAGACCCAGTACTTC
TRBJ2-5,15,many,TRBV20-1,TRBD2,CSARGQAGGEETQYF,TGCAGTGCTAGAGGACAAGCGGGAGGGGAAGAGACCCAGTACTTC
TRBJ1-2,11,many,TRBV2,-,CASSERGGYTF,TGTGCCAGCAGTGAGAGGGGCGGCTACACCTTC
TRBJ1-1,14,-,TRBV5-1,-,CASKWGRMNTEAFF,TGCGCCAGCAAATGGGGGCGGATGAACACTGAAGCTTTCTTT
TRBJ2-2,19,-,TRBV11-2,TRBD1,CASSSSGTGVPWGTGELFF,TGTGCCAGCAGCTCGTCCGGGACAGGGGTCCCCTGGGGGACCGGGGAGCTGTTTTTT
TRBJ2-5,17,many,TRBV29-1,TRBD2,CSVDRPASGGAAETQYF,TGCAGCGTTGATCGCCCAGCTAGCGGGGGGGCGGCAGAGACCCAGTACTTC
TRBJ2-7,13,many,TRBV28,-,CASIKPETYEQYF,TGTGCCAGCATCAAGCCAGAGACCTACGAGCAGTACTTC
TRBJ1-2,13,many,TRBV28,-,CASSSRDVYGYTF,TGTGCCAGCAGTTCCCGGGATGTGTATGGCTACACCTTC
TRBJ1-6,16,many,TRBV7-8,-,CASSLALPGSNSPLHF,TGTGCCAGCAGCTTAGCGCTTCCAGGGTCCAATTCACCCCTCCACTTT
TRBJ1-1,13,few,TRBV29-1,-,CSVEGWANTEAFF,TGCAGCGTTGAGGGATGGGCGAACACTGAAGCTTTCTTT
TRBJ2-7,13,many,TRBV7-9,TRBD2,CASSGGGINEQYF,TGTGCCAGCAGTGGCGGGGGGATCAACGAGCAGTACTTC
TRBJ2-5,13,many,TRBV5-4,-,CASNEGPLRTQYF,TGTGCCAGCAACGAAGGACCTCTCCGGACCCAGTACTTC
TRBJ2-2,19,-,TRBV12-3/TRBV12-4,-,CASSWGEWGLRSNTGELVF,TGTGCCAGCAGTTGGGGGGAGTGGGGTCTCCGCTCGAACACCGGGGAGCTGGTTTTT
TRBJ2-7,13,many,TRBV28,-,CASSLVASYEQYF,TGTGCCAGCAGTTTGGTAGCGTCCTACGAGCAGTACTTC
TRBJ1-2,11,many,TRBV29-1,-,CSVGRVDGYTF,TGCAGCGTTGGCAGGGTCGACGGCTACACCTTC
TRBJ2-7,17,many,TRBV11-2,-,CASSLIPLGGISYEQYF,TGTGCCAGCAGCTTAATCCCCCTAGGAGGGATCTCCTACGAGCAGTACTTC
TRBJ2-7,15,many,TRBV10-1,TRBD1,CASSEWDRKSYEQYF,TGCGCCAGCAGTGAGTGGGACAGGAAGTCCTACGAGCAGTACTTC
TRBJ2-7,15,-,TRBV5-1,-,CASSLEGGADYEQYF,TGCGCCAGCAGCTTGGAAGGCGGGGCCGACTACGAGCAGTACTTC
TRBJ1-1,13,-,TRBV29-1,-,CSVVPGGSTEAFF,TGCAGCGTTGTTCCTGGGGGTAGCACTGAAGCTTTCTTT
TRBJ1-4,15,-,TRBV7-2,-,CASSSPPGINEKLFF,TGTGCCAGCAGCTCGCCGCCAGGGATTAATGAAAAACTGTTTTTT
TRBJ1-6,15,many,TRBV28,-,CASSSTGSRRSPLHF,TGTGCCAGCAGTTCAACAGGGTCTAGGAGGTCACCCCTCCACTTT